A selection of T cell receptor beta chains follows, all from one sample in a study of cytomegalovirus exposure and HLA in healthy donors. Generated by immunoSEQ multiplex PCR, the TCRdb table keeps only in-frame clones and is missing some. This table has about 260,000 clones, roughly 86% appearing once. The specimen sequenced was PBMCs. Receptor source: a woman aged 40 to 50 in good health and CMV-seropositive. Both conserved end residues are part of each CDR3. The order of the fields is D gene, clone size, V gene, J gene, CDR3 protein, CDR3 DNA. A D gene is named only where the DNA matches it firmly. Where a row states a size, it is once, few, many or the class of an expanded clone; other rows omit it.

-	-	TRBV25-1	TRBJ2-7	CASSDSGGAGNEQYF	TGTGCCAGCAGTGATTCTGGCGGAGCCGGCAACGAGCAGTACTTC
TRBD1	few	TRBV28	TRBJ1-5	CASATGALNQPQHF	TGTGCCAGCGCGACAGGGGCTCTTAATCAGCCCCAGCATTTT
TRBD1	once	TRBV2	TRBJ1-3	CASRPTGTGGAGNTIYF	TGTGCCAGCAGACCCACCGGGACAGGGGGCGCGGGAAACACCATATATTTT
TRBD2	-	TRBV11-3	TRBJ2-3	CASSLAGGPNTQYF	TGTGCCAGCAGCCTAGCGGGAGGGCCGAATACGCAGTATTTT
-	-	TRBV7-6	TRBJ2-7	CASSLNADYEQYF	TGTGCCAGCAGCTTAAACGCAGACTACGAGCAGTACTTC
TRBD2	few	TRBV6-1	TRBJ2-3	CASSTGLAVTDTQYF	TGTGCCAGCAGTACGGGACTAGCGGTAACAGATACGCAGTATTTT
-	-	TRBV7-2	TRBJ2-3	CASSRSSSEADTQYF	TGTGCCAGCAGCCGGTCATCTAGCGAGGCAGATACGCAGTATTTT
TRBD2	-	TRBV7-3	TRBJ2-3	CASSSSGIPTDTQYF	TGTGCCAGCAGCTCTAGCGGGATTCCCACAGATACGCAGTATTTT
-	-	TRBV4-3	TRBJ2-7	CASSHRQDSYEQYF	TGCGCCAGCAGCCACCGACAGGACTCCTACGAGCAGTACTTC
-	-	TRBV29-1	TRBJ2-7	CSVELCDRRSYEQYF	TGCAGCGTTGAGTTATGCGACAGGCGTTCCTACGAGCAGTACTTC
TRBD2	once	TRBV4-3	TRBJ2-6	CASSQETSATSGANVLTF	TGCGCCAGCAGCCAGGAGACTAGCGCTACTTCTGGGGCCAACGTCCTGACTTTC
TRBD2	once	TRBV15	TRBJ2-1	CATSRDKAGAYNEQFF	TGTGCCACCAGCAGAGATAAGGCGGGAGCCTACAATGAGCAGTTCTTC
TRBD1	-	TRBV14	TRBJ1-2	CASSQTGEFGGYTF	TGTGCCAGCAGCCAAACAGGGGAATTTGGCGGCTACACCTTC
-	-	TRBV6-5	TRBJ2-2	CASSSRGGANTGELFF	TGTGCCAGCAGTTCCCGGGGCGGGGCAAACACCGGGGAGCTGTTTTTT
TRBD1	-	TRBV29-1	TRBJ2-7	CSVEDPDRDRPYEQYF	TGCAGCGTTGAAGACCCCGACAGGGATCGTCCCTACGAGCAGTACTTC
-	-	TRBV10-1	TRBJ1-5	CASMWARSNQPQHF	TGCGCCAGCATGTGGGCCAGGAGCAATCAGCCCCAGCATTTT
TRBD2	-	TRBV7-3	TRBJ2-3	CASSHTTSGKGDTQYF	TGTGCCAGCAGCCACACTACTAGCGGGAAGGGAGATACGCAGTATTTT
-	-	TRBV10-2	TRBJ2-3	CASSEGEWREAITDTQYF	TGCGCCAGCAGTGAGGGAGAGTGGAGGGAGGCCATCACAGATACGCAGTATTTT
-	-	TRBV13	TRBJ2-4	CASSLAVAKNSQYF	TGTGCCAGCAGCTTAGCAGTGGCCAAAAACAGTCAGTACTTC
TRBD1	-	TRBV19	TRBJ2-1	CASSAAGTGFREQFF	TGTGCCAGTAGTGCTGCCGGGACAGGTTTTCGAGAGCAGTTCTTC
TRBD2	-	TRBV14	TRBJ2-3	CASSRTSGSDTQYF	TGTGCCAGCAGCCGGACTAGCGGTTCAGATACGCAGTATTTT
TRBD1	-	TRBV27	TRBJ1-2	CASSPDRVRGYTF	TGTGCCAGCAGTCCGGACAGGGTTAGAGGCTACACCTTC
-	-	TRBV14	TRBJ2-3	CASSRGADTQYF	TGTGCCAGCAGCCGGGGGGCAGATACGCAGTATTTT
TRBD2	-	TRBV29-1	TRBJ2-7	CSVGGQRLAGGYEQYF	TGCAGCGTTGGGGGACAACGACTAGCGGGAGGCTACGAGCAGTACTTC
-	-	TRBV7-9	TRBJ1-5	CASSPFGQKDSNQPQHF	TGTGCCAGCAGCCCCTTCGGACAGAAGGATAGCAATCAGCCCCAGCATTTT
TRBD1	-	TRBV6-1	TRBJ1-5	CASSVDRVGNQPQHF	TGTGCCAGCAGTGTCGACAGGGTTGGCAATCAGCCCCAGCATTTT
-	-	TRBV27	TRBJ2-2	CASTILGGQGGTGELFF	TGTGCCAGCACTATTTTGGGGGGCCAGGGGGGAACCGGGGAGCTGTTTTTT
-	-	TRBV11-3	TRBJ2-1	CASSPRGSRYNEQFF	TGTGCCAGCAGCCCCCGCGGTAGCCGATACAATGAGCAGTTCTTC
TRBD2	-	TRBV11-3	TRBJ2-7	CASSNSGTSSYEQYF	TGTGCCAGCAGTAATTCCGGGACTAGCTCCTACGAGCAGTACTTC
TRBD2	-	TRBV5-1	TRBJ2-3	CASSLASGAITDTQYF	TGCGCCAGCAGCTTGGCCAGCGGGGCCATCACAGATACGCAGTATTTT
TRBD2	-	TRBV5-6	TRBJ2-1	CASSFTAGGGNEQFF	TGTGCCAGCAGCTTTACCGCGGGAGGGGGCAATGAGCAGTTCTTC
TRBD2	-	TRBV29-1	TRBJ2-4	CSVAGSGGPLGKNIQYF	TGCAGCGTTGCCGGTAGCGGGGGGCCTTTGGGCAAAAACATTCAGTACTTC
-	-	TRBV21-1	TRBJ2-7	CASSKVAPRDRSYEQYF	TGTGCCAGCAGCAAAGTCGCCCCTCGGGACAGATCCTACGAGCAGTACTTC
-	-	TRBV14	TRBJ2-7	CASSPTGSRIEQYF	TGTGCCAGCAGCCCTACAGGGTCAAGGATAGAGCAGTACTTC
-	-	TRBV11-2	TRBJ1-5	CASSSFSGASNQPQHF	TGTGCCAGCAGTTCTTTTTCAGGGGCAAGCAATCAGCCCCAGCATTTT
-	-	TRBV29-1	TRBJ2-5	CSVEFQGSGETQYF	TGCAGCGTTGAATTCCAGGGGTCGGGGGAGACCCAGTACTTC
TRBD1	-	TRBV5-1	TRBJ1-1	CASSLAGTANTEAFF	TGCGCCAGCAGCTTGGCCGGGACAGCGAACACTGAAGCTTTCTTT
-	few	TRBV4-3	TRBJ2-7	CASSQEKISGVSYEQYF	TGCGCCAGCAGCCAAGAAAAGATTAGCGGAGTTTCCTACGAGCAGTACTTC
-	few	TRBV18	TRBJ2-1	CASSPLEGAVNNEQFF	TGTGCCAGCTCACCATTGGAAGGGGCGGTTAACAATGAGCAGTTCTTC
TRBD1	-	TRBV9	TRBJ2-7	CASSAQDRGLTYEQYF	TGTGCCAGCAGCGCCCAGGACAGGGGTCTAACCTACGAGCAGTACTTC
TRBD1	-	TRBV27	TRBJ2-7	CASSLGDRGFSYEQYF	TGTGCCAGCAGTTTAGGAGACAGGGGGTTCTCCTACGAGCAGTACTTC
TRBD1	-	TRBV2	TRBJ1-2	CASRQGVGGYTF	TGTGCCAGCCGACAGGGAGTCGGTGGCTACACCTTC
-	-	TRBV7-9	TRBJ2-7	CSSSLSGLSYEQYF	TGTTCCAGCAGCTTATCGGGTCTCTCCTACGAGCAGTACTTC
TRBD1	-	TRBV6-6	TRBJ2-7	CASSLTGQGLYF	TGTGCCAGCAGCCTTACTGGACAGGGGCTGTACTTC
-	many	TRBV28	TRBJ1-2	CASSFGAGAGYTF	TGTGCCAGCAGTTTTGGGGCAGGGGCCGGCTACACCTTC